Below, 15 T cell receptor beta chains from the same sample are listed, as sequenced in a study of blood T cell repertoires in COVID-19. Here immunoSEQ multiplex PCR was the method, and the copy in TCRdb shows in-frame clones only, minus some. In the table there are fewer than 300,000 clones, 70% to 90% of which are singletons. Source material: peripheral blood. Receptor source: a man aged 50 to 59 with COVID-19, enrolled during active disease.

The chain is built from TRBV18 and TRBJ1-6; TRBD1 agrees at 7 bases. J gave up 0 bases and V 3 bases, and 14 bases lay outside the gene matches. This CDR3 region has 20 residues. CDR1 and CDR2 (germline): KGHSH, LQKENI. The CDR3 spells CASSPARSGGRSSYNSPLHF. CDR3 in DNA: TGTGCCAGCTCACCGGCACGGTCAGGGGGTAGGAGCTCCTATAATTCACCCCTCCACTTT.

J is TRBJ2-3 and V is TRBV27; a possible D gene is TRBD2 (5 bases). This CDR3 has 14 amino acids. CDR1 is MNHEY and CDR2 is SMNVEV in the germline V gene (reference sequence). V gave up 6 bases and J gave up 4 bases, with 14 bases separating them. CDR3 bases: TGTGCCAGCAGCGCAACTAGGATTGCAGATACGCAGTATTTT. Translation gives CASSATRIADTQYF.

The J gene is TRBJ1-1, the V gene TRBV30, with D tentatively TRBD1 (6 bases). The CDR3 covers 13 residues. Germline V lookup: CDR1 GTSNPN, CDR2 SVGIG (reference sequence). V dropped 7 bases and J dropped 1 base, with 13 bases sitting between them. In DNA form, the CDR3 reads TGTGCCTCCAGTCTGACAGGGAACACTGAAGCTTTCTTT. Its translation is CASSLTGNTEAFF.

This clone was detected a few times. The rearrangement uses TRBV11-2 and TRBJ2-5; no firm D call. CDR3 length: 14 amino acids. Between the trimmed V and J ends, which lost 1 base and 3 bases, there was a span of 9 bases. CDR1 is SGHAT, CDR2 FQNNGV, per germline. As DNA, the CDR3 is TGTGCCAGCAGCTTAGGCGTCTACGAAGAGACCCAGTACTTC. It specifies CASSLGVYEETQYF.

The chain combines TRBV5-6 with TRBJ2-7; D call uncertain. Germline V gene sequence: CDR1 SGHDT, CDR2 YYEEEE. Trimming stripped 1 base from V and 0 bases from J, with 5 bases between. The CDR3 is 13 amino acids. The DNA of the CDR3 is TGTGCCAGCAGCTTGCGCGGCTCCTACGAGCAGTACTTC. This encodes CASSLRGSYEQYF.

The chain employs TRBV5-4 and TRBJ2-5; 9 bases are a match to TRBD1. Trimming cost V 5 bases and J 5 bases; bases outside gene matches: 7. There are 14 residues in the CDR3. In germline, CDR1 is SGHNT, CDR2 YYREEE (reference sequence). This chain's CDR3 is CASSRPGTGETQYF. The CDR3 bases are TGTGCCAGCAGTCGTCCCGGGACAGGGGAGACCCAGTACTTC.

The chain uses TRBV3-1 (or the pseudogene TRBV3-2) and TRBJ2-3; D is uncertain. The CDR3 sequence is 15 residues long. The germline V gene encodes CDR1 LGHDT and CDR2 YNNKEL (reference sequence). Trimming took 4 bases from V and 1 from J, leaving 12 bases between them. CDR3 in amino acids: CASSPTRSRTDTQYF. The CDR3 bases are TGTGCCAGCAGCCCCACTCGCTCCCGCACAGATACGCAGTATTTT.

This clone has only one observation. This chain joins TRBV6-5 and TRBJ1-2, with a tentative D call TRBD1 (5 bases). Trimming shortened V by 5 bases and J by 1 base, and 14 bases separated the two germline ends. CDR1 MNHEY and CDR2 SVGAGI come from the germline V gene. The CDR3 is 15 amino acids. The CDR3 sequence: CASSTRQGGNYGYTF. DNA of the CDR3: TGTGCCAGCAGTACCCGGCAGGGTGGTAACTATGGCTACACCTTC.

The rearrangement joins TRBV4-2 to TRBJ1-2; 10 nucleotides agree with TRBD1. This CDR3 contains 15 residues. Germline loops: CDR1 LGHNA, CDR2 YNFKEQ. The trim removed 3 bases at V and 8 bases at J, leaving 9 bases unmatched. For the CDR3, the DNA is TGTGCCAGCAGCCAGCCGGGACAGGGGACGGGGGGCTACACCTTC. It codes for CASSQPGQGTGGYTF.

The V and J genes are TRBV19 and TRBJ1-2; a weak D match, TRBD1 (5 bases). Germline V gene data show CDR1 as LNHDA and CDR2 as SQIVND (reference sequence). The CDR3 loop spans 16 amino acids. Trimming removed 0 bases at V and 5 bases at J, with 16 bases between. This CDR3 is CASSIDLARDVYGYTF. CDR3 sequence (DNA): TGTGCCAGTAGTATAGATCTCGCCAGGGATGTTTATGGCTACACCTTC.

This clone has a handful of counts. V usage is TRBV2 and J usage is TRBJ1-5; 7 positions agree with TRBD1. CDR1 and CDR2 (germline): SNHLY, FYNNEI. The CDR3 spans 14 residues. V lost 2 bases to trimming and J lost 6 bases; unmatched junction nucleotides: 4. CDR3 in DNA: TGTGCCAGCAGTGAAAGCACAGGGGCTCAGCCCCAGCATTTT. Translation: CASSESTGAQPQHF. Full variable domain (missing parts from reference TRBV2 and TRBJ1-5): EPEVTQTPSHQVTQMGQEVILRCVPISNHLYFYWYRQILGQKVEFLVSFYNNEISEKSEIFDDQFSVERPDGSNFTLKIRSTKLEDSAMYFCASSESTGAQPQHFGDGTRLSIL.

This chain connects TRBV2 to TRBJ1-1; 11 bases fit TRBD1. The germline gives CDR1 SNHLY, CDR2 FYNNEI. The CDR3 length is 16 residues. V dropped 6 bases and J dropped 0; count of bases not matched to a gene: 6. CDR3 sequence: CASRAGTGGMNTEAFF. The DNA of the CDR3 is TGTGCCAGCAGAGCTGGGACAGGGGGTATGAACACTGAAGCTTTCTTT.

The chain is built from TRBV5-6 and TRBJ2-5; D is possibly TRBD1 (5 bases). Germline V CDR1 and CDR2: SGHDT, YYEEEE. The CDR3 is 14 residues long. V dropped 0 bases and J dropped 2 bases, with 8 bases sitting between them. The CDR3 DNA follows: TGTGCCAGCAGCTTGGCAGGACAACAAGAGACCCAGTACTTC. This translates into CASSLAGQQETQYF. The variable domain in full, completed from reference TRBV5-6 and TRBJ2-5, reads DAGVTQSPTHLIKTRGQQVTLRCSPKSGHDTVSWYQQALGQGPQFIFQYYEEEERQRGNFPDRFSGHQFPNYSSELNVNALLLGDSALYLCASSLAGQQETQYFGPGTRLLVL.

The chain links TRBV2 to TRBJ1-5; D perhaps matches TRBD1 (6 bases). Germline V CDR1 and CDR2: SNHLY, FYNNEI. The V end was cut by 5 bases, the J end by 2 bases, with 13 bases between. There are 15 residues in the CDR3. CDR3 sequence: CASSIQGGGNQPQHF. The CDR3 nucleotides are TGTGCCAGCAGTATACAGGGAGGGGGCAATCAGCCCCAGCATTTT.

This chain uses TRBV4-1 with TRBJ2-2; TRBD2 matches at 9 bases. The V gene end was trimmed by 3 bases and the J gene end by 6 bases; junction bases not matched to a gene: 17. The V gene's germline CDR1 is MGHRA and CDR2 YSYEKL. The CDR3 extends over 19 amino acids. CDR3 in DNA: TGCGCCAGCAGCCATGACAGGGTTAGTAGCGGGAGAGGTGCCGGGGAGCTGTTTTTT. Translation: CASSHDRVSSGRGAGELFF.